This T cell receptor beta chain emerged from a study of PD-1 blockade in classical Hodgkin lymphoma. Each patient experienced a relapse that followed autologous stem cell transplantation, and brentuximab vedotin exposure varied. Study-level results: Anyone who began nivolumab under 1 year after ASCT was excluded. It was CD4+ TCR diversity, not CD8+, that rose significantly by C4D1. Baseline diversity was lower in partial responders and progressors than complete responders.

Assay: immunoSEQ multiplex PCR; the TCRdb copy retains only in-frame clones and omits some. The data show roughly 14,000 clones, approximately 78% seen once. This CDR3 is 16 amino acids long. The V gene lost 4 bases and the J gene lost 0 bases, with 16 bases spanning the gap. CDR1 is SGHNT and CDR2 is YYREEE in the germline V gene (reference sequence). This clone was seen a handful of times. Its antigen is as yet unknown. J is TRBJ1-1 and V is TRBV5-4; D gene unclear. This TCR derives from a human donor with classical Hodgkin lymphoma. The specimen was peripheral blood mononuclear cells (PBMCs), collected before the second cycle of nivolumab. In DNA, the CDR3 is TGTGCCAGCAGCAGAAACAGCCCGATTTTGAACACTGAAGCTTTCTTT. As protein: CASSRNSPILNTEAFF.